The 29 T cell receptor beta chains listed next were all sequenced from one sample in a study of OX40 agonist ivuxolimab in advanced cancers. The repertoire was sequenced with immunoSEQ multiplex PCR; TCRdb's copy has only in-frame clones and lacks some. The sample carries more than 95,000 clones, about 87% recorded once. The material sequenced was CD4+ or CD8+ T cells sorted from blood, taken in a trial of the OX40 agonist ivuxolimab. All receptors come from an adult with an advanced solid tumor such as melanoma, head and neck, liver or kidney cancer.

This chain uses TRBV7-2 with TRBJ2-3; tentatively, D is TRBD2 (6 bases). The V gene's germline CDR1 is SGHTA and CDR2 FQGNSA. V was pared by 3 bases and J by 1 base, with 14 bases between. This CDR3 spans 16 amino acids. The CDR3 sequence is CASSFSLAPGTDTQYF. Here the CDR3 DNA reads TGTGCCAGCAGCTTTTCACTAGCTCCCGGCACAGATACGCAGTATTTT.

This clone occurred a few times. The chain couples TRBV7-8 to TRBJ2-3; D gene ambiguous. Germline V gene sequence: CDR1 SGHVS, CDR2 FQNEAQ. This CDR3 contains 11 residues. Trimming took 4 bases from V and 2 from J, leaving 1 base between them. The CDR3 reads CASSSTDTQYF. In DNA form, the CDR3 reads TGTGCCAGCAGCTCCACAGATACGCAGTATTTT.

This sequence joins TRBV11-3 and TRBJ2-5; D not certain. Per germline, CDR1 SGHNT and CDR2 YENEEA. The V and J ends lost 5 bases and 5 bases respectively, with 12 bases between them. The CDR3 runs 13 residues. The CDR3 spells CASSPAAAETQYF. In DNA form, the CDR3 reads TGTGCCAGCAGCCCGGCGGCGGCGGAGACCCAGTACTTC.

The genes are TRBV19 and TRBJ1-6; the match to TRBD1 covers 10 bases. The trim removed 6 bases at V and 10 bases at J, leaving 6 bases unmatched. The CDR3 has 14 amino acids. CDR1 and CDR2 from the germline V gene are LNHDA and SQIVND (reference sequence). For the CDR3, the DNA is TGTGCCAGTAGGGGGGGACAGGGGAAATCACCCCTCCACTTT. Translating gives CASRGGQGKSPLHF.

The rearrangement joins TRBV4-2 to TRBJ1-6; possibly TRBD1 for D (5 bases). Germline CDR1 is LGHNA and CDR2 is YNFKEQ. Trimming stripped 0 bases from V and 6 bases from J, with 12 bases between. This CDR3 comprises 16 residues. The CDR3 protein is CASSQDLGAPNSPLHF. The DNA for the CDR3 is TGTGCCAGCAGCCAAGATTTAGGGGCTCCTAATTCACCCCTCCACTTT.

The chain carries TRBV19 and TRBJ1-1; maybe TRBD1 (6 bases). The germline V gene has CDR1 LNHDA and CDR2 SQIVND (reference sequence). CDR3 length: 14 residues. V was cut by 6 bases and J by 1 base, with 12 bases left in between. CDR3 nucleotides: TGTGCCAGTAGCCTAGGACAGCCGAACACTGAAGCTTTCTTT. This encodes CASSLGQPNTEAFF. The whole variable domain, filled in from reference TRBV19 and TRBJ1-1, reads DGGITQSPKYLFRKEGQNVTLSCEQNLNHDAMYWYRQDPGQGLRLIYYSQIVNDFQKGDIAEGYSVSREKKESFPLTVTSAQKNPTAFYLCASSLGQPNTEAFFGQGTRLTVV.

The chain is built from TRBV11-2 and TRBJ1-1, with D perhaps matching TRBD1 (6 bases). Germline V lookup: CDR1 SGHAT, CDR2 FQNNGV. The CDR3 totals 15 residues. Trimming left V 5 bases short and J 8 bases short, with 21 bases between. The CDR3: CASSRDVSGVGEAFF. For the CDR3, the DNA is TGTGCCAGCAGCAGAGACGTCTCAGGGGTAGGAGAAGCTTTCTTT.

CDR3 sequence (DNA): TGTGCCAGCACCCCAGGGCAGGATGGCTATGGCTACACCTTC. Encoded protein: CASTPGQDGYGYTF. This sequence joins TRBV6-6 and TRBJ1-2; D possibly corresponds to TRBD1 (5 bases). Germline V gene sequence: CDR1 MNHNY, CDR2 SVGAGI (reference sequence). V was pared by 7 bases and J by 4 bases, with 16 bases between. The CDR3 has 14 amino acids.

The chain has TRBV18 and TRBJ1-4; D is undetermined. The CDR3 runs 13 residues. Trimming left V 6 bases short and J 1 base short, with 6 bases between. The germline V gene has CDR1 KGHSH and CDR2 LQKENI. CDR3 sequence reads: CASSSRTNEKLFF. The CDR3 bases are TGTGCCAGCTCCAGTAGAACTAATGAAAAACTGTTTTTT.

V gene TRBV29-1 combines with J gene TRBJ1-2, with unresolved D. Trimming took off 6 bases at V and 5 bases at J, with 16 bases between the two ends. The germline gives CDR1 SQVTM, CDR2 ANQGSEA. The CDR3 has 13 amino acids. This CDR3 is CSVRDGLWYGYTF. The CDR3 region has the DNA TGCAGCGTCCGAGACGGGTTGTGGTATGGCTACACCTTC.

Of note for this clone: At one boundary the junction diverges from the germline segment, which might be a read error. The V call is TRBV7-8, the J call TRBJ2-5, with 9 positions matching TRBD2. Germline CDR1 and CDR2: SGHVS and FQNEAQ. The CDR3 extends over 16 amino acids. The CDR3 DNA reads TGTGCCAGCAGGCCCCGGGCGGGGGGGCCGGAAGAGGCCCAGTACTTC. Encoded protein: CASRPRAGGPEEAQYF. The whole variable domain, filled in from reference TRBV7-8 and TRBJ2-5, reads GAGVSQSPRYKVAKRGQDVALRCDPISGHVSLFWYQQALGQGPEFLTYFQNEAQLDKSGLPSDRFFAERPEGSVSTLKIQRTQQEDSAVYLCASRPRAGGPEEAQYFGPGTRLLVL.

The chain employs TRBV4-3 and TRBJ2-4, with D perhaps given as TRBD1 or TRBD2 (5 bases each). The ends were cut back, 4 bases at V and 6 bases at J, with 10 bases in the middle. CDR1 and CDR2 (germline): LGHNA, YSLEER. This CDR3 is 13 amino acids long. CDR3 amino acids: CASSLGAGNIQYF. As DNA, the CDR3 is TGCGCCAGCAGCCTAGGGGCGGGAAACATTCAGTACTTC.

In this sample, this clone turned up a few times. This chain connects TRBV13 to TRBJ2-3; weak D call: TRBD1 (6 bases). The germline gives CDR1 PRHDT, CDR2 FYEKMQ (reference sequence). The CDR3 contains 13 residues. V was clipped by 5 bases and J by 4 bases, with 10 bases between them. CDR3 in amino acids: CASSPQGADTQYF. In DNA form, the CDR3 reads TGTGCCAGCAGCCCACAGGGAGCAGATACGCAGTATTTT.

The chain uses TRBV7-9 and TRBJ1-2; D is unresolved. V lost 7 bases, J lost 2 bases, and 14 bases lay in between. From germline, CDR1 is SEHNR and CDR2 FQNEAQ (reference sequence). CDR3 length: 14 residues. DNA of the CDR3: TGTGCCAGCACCCCCATGGCAGGAAACTATGGCTACACCTTC. Amino acids: CASTPMAGNYGYTF.

This clone came up once. The CDR3 region is CASSLWTGTTPSYEQYF. CDR3 nucleotides: TGTGCCAGCAGCTTGTGGACAGGGACGACTCCTTCCTACGAGCAGTACTTC. The V and J genes are TRBV5-6 and TRBJ2-7, with TRBD1 identical over 8 bases. Trimming cost V 1 base and J 1 base; bases outside gene matches: 10. Germline V gene sequence: CDR1 SGHDT, CDR2 YYEEEE. The CDR3 consists of 17 residues.

The chain carries TRBV5-1 and TRBJ2-7; perhaps D is TRBD1 or TRBD2 (5 bases each). Germline values: CDR1 SGHRS, CDR2 YFSETQ. V was cut by 0 bases and J by 8 bases, with 24 bases left in between. This CDR3 comprises 17 residues. CDR3 coding DNA: TGCGCCAGCAGCTTGGCTTCGTCCGGGACGTACGGGGAGAAGCAGTACTTC. Its protein is CASSLASSGTYGEKQYF. The full variable domain, rest sourced from reference TRBV5-1 and TRBJ2-7, is KAGVTQTPRYLIKTRGQQVTLSCSPISGHRSVSWYQQTPGQGLQFLFEYFSETQRNKGNFPGRFSGRQFSNSRSEMNVSTLELGDSALYLCASSLASSGTYGEKQYFGPGTRLTVT.

The chain joins TRBV28 to TRBJ1-1; the match to TRBD1 covers 8 bases. The germline V gene has CDR1 MDHEN and CDR2 SYDVKM. CDR3 length equals 13 residues. V was clipped by 8 bases and J by 4 bases; unmatched bases: 6. CDR3 sequence (DNA): TGTGCCAGCGAGTCGGGACAGGCCACTGAAGCTTTCTTT. This encodes CASESGQATEAFF.

This chain links TRBV5-4 with TRBJ2-2; D unclear. Germline V gives CDR1 SGHNT, CDR2 YYREEE (reference sequence). This CDR3 is 14 amino acids long. V lost 4 bases and J 5 bases, leaving 12 bases between the germline ends. The DNA of the CDR3 is TGTGCCAGCAGCCTGTTTGGGTCGACCGGGGAGCTGTTTTTT. As protein: CASSLFGSTGELFF.

The rearrangement links TRBV6-5 to TRBJ1-3; no definite D call. Germline values: CDR1 MNHEY, CDR2 SVGAGI. V was shortened by 0 bases and J by 0 bases, with 9 bases between the two germline ends. The CDR3 sequence is 16 residues long. CDR3 DNA sequence: TGTGCCAGCAGTTACTCCTCCCTAAGCTCTGGAAACACCATATATTTT. It codes for CASSYSSLSSGNTIYF.

The chain carries TRBV2 and TRBJ2-2; D is ambiguous. In germline, CDR1 is SNHLY, CDR2 FYNNEI. The CDR3 extends over 14 amino acids. V was shortened by 2 bases and J by 5 bases, with 9 bases between the two germline ends. In DNA, the CDR3 is TGTGCCAGCAGTGAAAGGCGACAAACCGGGGAGCTGTTTTTT. Translation: CASSERRQTGELFF.

J is TRBJ2-3 and V is TRBV4-3; D gene ambiguous. Germline V gives CDR1 LGHNA, CDR2 YSLEER. This CDR3 has 16 residues. V lost 1 base, J lost 2 bases, and 13 bases lay in between. The CDR3 coding sequence is TGCGCCAGCAGCCAAGGTCGTCGGATCACCACAGATACGCAGTATTTT. Protein: CASSQGRRITTDTQYF.

The J gene is TRBJ1-1, the V gene TRBV9, with 8 positions matching TRBD1. The CDR3 spans 15 residues. The trim removed 0 bases at V and 3 bases at J, leaving 4 bases unmatched. Germline lookup yields CDR1 SGDLS and CDR2 YYNGEE. CDR3 sequence reads: CASSVDPTGDTEAFF. For the CDR3, the DNA is TGTGCCAGCAGCGTAGATCCGACAGGGGACACTGAAGCTTTCTTT.

The chain is built from TRBV7-9 and TRBJ1-3; D gene unclear. The CDR3 runs to 15 residues. In germline, CDR1 is SEHNR, CDR2 FQNEAQ (reference sequence). V lost 5 bases and J 0 bases, leaving 11 bases between the germline ends. CDR3 sequence: CASSLGSLSGNTIYF. Written as DNA, the CDR3 is TGTGCCAGCAGCCTGGGTAGCCTCTCTGGAAACACCATATATTTT.

This clone was recorded once. The chain uses TRBV18 and TRBJ2-3, with a weak D call TRBD1 (6 bases). V was trimmed by 6 bases and J by 0 bases, leaving 10 bases between them. Germline CDR1 is KGHSH and CDR2 is LQKENI. The CDR3 is 14 amino acids. The CDR3: CASSRTASTDTQYF. CDR3 coding DNA: TGTGCCAGCTCTCGGACAGCTAGCACAGATACGCAGTATTTT.

For the CDR3, the DNA is TGTGCCATCAGGCCAGGGACAGGGGAGGTTGCTAATGAAAAACTGTTTTTT. This translates into CAIRPGTGEVANEKLFF. The chain uses TRBV10-3 and TRBJ1-4; 10 nucleotides match TRBD1. Germline CDR1 ENHRY, CDR2 SYGVKD. The CDR3 totals 17 residues. After removal of 6 bases from V and 3 bases from J, the junction contained 10 bases not matched to a gene.

The rearrangement links TRBV2 to TRBJ2-3, with D tentatively TRBD2 (5 bases). Between the trimmed V and J ends, which lost 5 bases and 1 base, there was a span of 16 bases. This CDR3 is built from 16 residues. CDR1 is SNHLY, CDR2 FYNNEI, per germline. The CDR3 coding sequence is TGTGCCAGCAGTCCCTCTCAATGGGGAGGCACAGATACGCAGTATTTT. Translation: CASSPSQWGGTDTQYF.

V and J are TRBV19 and TRBJ2-3; perhaps TRBD1 as D (5 bases). The germline V gene encodes CDR1 LNHDA and CDR2 SQIVND (reference sequence). Trimming pared 3 bases from V and 5 bases from J, leaving 12 bases between. There are 14 residues in the CDR3. DNA of the CDR3: TGTGCCAGTAGTATCCCCAGGGTGATAGATACGCAGTATTTT. Protein: CASSIPRVIDTQYF.

The V call is TRBV7-2, the J call TRBJ2-2; D is uncertain. This CDR3 comprises 13 residues. Trimming left V 5 bases short and J 4 bases short, with 8 bases between. Germline assignment: CDR1 SGHTA and CDR2 FQGNSA. CDR3 in DNA: TGTGCCAGCAGCGATTACTCCACCGGGGAGCTGTTTTTT. This translates into CASSDYSTGELFF.

The rearrangement joins TRBV5-1 to TRBJ1-2; TRBD1 agrees at 7 bases. The CDR3 runs to 16 residues. The germline V gene has CDR1 SGHRS and CDR2 YFSETQ. Trimming at V came to 4 bases and at J to 6 bases, leaving 15 bases not matched to a gene. The CDR3 sequence: CASSKGAGQGSDGYTF. CDR3 coding DNA: TGCGCCAGCAGCAAGGGGGCAGGTCAAGGCAGTGATGGCTACACCTTC.